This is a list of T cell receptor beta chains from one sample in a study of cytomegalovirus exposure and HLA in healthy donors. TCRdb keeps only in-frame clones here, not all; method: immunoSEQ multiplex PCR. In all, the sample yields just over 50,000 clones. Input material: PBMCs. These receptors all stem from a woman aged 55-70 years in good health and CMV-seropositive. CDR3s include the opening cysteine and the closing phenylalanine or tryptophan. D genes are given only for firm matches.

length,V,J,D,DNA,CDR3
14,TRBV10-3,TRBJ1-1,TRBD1,TGTGCCATCAGAGCCGGGACAGCGAACACTGAAGCTTTCTTT,CAIRAGTANTEAFF
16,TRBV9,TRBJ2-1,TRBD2,TGTGCCAGCAGCATCGCCCCCGGGACTAGCTCTGAGGAGCAGTTCTTC,CASSIAPGTSSEEQFF
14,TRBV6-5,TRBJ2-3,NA,TGTGCCAGCAGTTTGCAGGGGCCCCCTGGTACGCAGTATTTT,CASSLQGPPGTQYF
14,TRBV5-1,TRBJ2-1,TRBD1,TGCGCCAGCAGACAGGGGAACGCGAACAATGAGCAGTTCTTC,CASRQGNANNEQFF
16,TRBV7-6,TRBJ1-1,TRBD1,TGTGCCAGCAGCATCGCCGGGACAGAAGGAGGCACTGAAGCTTTCTTT,CASSIAGTEGGTEAFF
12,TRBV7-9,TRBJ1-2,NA,TGTGCCAGCAGCGGAACAGGGATGTCCGACACCTTC,CASSGTGMSDTF
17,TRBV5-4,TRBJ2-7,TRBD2,TGTGCCAGCAGCCGGACTAGCGGGGGGGGACGAACCTACGAGCAGTACTTC,CASSRTSGGGRTYEQYF
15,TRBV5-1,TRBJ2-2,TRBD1,TGCGCCAGCAGCAAGACAGGGTGGGACACCGGGGAGCTGTTTTTT,CASSKTGWDTGELFF
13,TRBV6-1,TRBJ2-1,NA,TGTGCCTGGCGAGGGCCCCCGGGAAATGAGCAGTTCTTC,CAWRGPPGNEQFF
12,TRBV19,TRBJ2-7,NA,TGTGCCAGTAGTAGTGACAGTATGATAAAGTACTTC,CASSSDSMIKYF
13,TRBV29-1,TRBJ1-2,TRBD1,TGCAGCGCTCCTGGACAGGGGGCCGGTGGCTACACCTTC,CSAPGQGAGGYTF
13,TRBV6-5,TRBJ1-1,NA,TGTGCCAGCAGCCCGTCCACCGGGACTGAAGCTTTCTTT,CASSPSTGTEAFF
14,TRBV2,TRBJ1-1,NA,TGTGCCAGCAGTGTTTTGGCGGTGAACACTGAAGCTTTCTTT,CASSVLAVNTEAFF
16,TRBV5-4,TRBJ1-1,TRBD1,TGTGCCAGCAGCCCCGGGACAGCCGTAGGGAACACTGAAGCTTTCTTT,CASSPGTAVGNTEAFF
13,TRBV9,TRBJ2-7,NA,TGTGCCAGCAGCGCCGACGGCAACTACGAGCAGTACTTC,CASSADGNYEQYF
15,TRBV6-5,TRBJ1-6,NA,TGTGCCAGCAGGCCGCGTAGCTCCTATAATTCACCCCTCCACTTT,CASRPRSSYNSPLHF
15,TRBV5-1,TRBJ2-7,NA,TGCGCCAGCAGCTTGGCCCCCGGGGATTCCTACGAGCAGTACTTC,CASSLAPGDSYEQYF
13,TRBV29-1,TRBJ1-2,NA,TGCAGCGTTGAGTTGGAAGGGGAATATGGCTACACCTTC,CSVELEGEYGYTF
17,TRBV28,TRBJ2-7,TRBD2,TGTGCCAGCATCCTTGGGACTAGCGGGGGGGCGTCCTACGAGCAGTACTTC,CASILGTSGGASYEQYF
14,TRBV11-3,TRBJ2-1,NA,TGTGCCAGCAGCCAGCGATGGGACACCCATGAGCAGTTCTTC,CASSQRWDTHEQFF
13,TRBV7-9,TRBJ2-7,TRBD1,TGTGCCAGCAATCGACAGGGGATCGACGAGCAGTACTTC,CASNRQGIDEQYF
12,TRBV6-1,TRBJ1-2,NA,TGTGCCAGCAGCCGGGACACCGCAGGCTACACCTTC,CASSRDTAGYTF
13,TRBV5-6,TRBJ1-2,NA,TGTGCCAGCAGCTTGCAGACTAACTATGGCTACACCTTC,CASSLQTNYGYTF
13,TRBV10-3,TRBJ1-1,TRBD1,TGTGCCATCAGACAGGGGGGGAACACTGAAGCTTTCTTT,CAIRQGGNTEAFF
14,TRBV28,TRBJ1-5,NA,TGTGCCAGCAGTAAGTCCCAGGGGAATCAGCCCCAGCATTTT,CASSKSQGNQPQHF